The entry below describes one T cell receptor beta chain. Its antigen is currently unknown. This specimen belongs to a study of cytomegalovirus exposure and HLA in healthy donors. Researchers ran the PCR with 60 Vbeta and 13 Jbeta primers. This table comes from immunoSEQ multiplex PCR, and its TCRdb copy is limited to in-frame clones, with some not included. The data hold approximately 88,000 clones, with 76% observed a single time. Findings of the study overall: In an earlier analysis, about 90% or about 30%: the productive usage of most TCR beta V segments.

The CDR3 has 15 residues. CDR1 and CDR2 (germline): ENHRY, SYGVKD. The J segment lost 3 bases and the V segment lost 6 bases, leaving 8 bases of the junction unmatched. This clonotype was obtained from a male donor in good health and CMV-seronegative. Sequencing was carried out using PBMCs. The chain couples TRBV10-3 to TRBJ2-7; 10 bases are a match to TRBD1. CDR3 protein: CAISQPGQGNYEQYF. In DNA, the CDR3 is TGTGCCATCAGCCAACCGGGACAGGGGAACTACGAGCAGTACTTC.